The 21 T cell receptor beta chains reported below all come from one sample, sequenced in a study of cytomegalovirus exposure and HLA in healthy donors. The PCR was carried out with 60 Vbeta primers and 13 Jbeta primers. The assay was immunoSEQ multiplex PCR, and TCRdb's table has in-frame clones only and misses some. The repertoire table contains 200,000 or so clones. The sequenced material came from PBMCs. The origin of the receptors is a boy between 10 and 17 years old in good health and CMV-seronegative.

This sequence joins TRBV6-5 and TRBJ2-7; D gene unclear. CDR3 size: 14 residues. Germline-derived CDR1 and CDR2 are MNHEY and SVGAGI. V was cut by 2 bases and J by 3 bases, with 11 bases left in between. In DNA, the CDR3 is TGTGCCAGCAGTTACACCCGCACAAACTACGAGCAGTACTTC. Protein product: CASSYTRTNYEQYF.

The V and J genes are TRBV28 and TRBJ1-1, with TRBD1 as a possible D gene (6 bases). The CDR3 loop spans 12 amino acids. Germline-derived CDR1 and CDR2 are MDHEN and SYDVKM. V lost 8 bases and J 1 base, leaving 8 bases between the germline ends. The CDR3 here is CASGTSNTEAFF. In DNA, the CDR3 is TGTGCCAGCGGGACATCGAACACTGAAGCTTTCTTT.

This chain joins TRBV30 and TRBJ1-2; D gene ambiguous. The germline V gene encodes CDR1 GTSNPN and CDR2 SVGIG (reference sequence). V was clipped by 1 base and J by 0 bases, with 6 bases between them. CDR3 size: 13 residues. CDR3 amino acids: CAWSGSTNYGYTF. The CDR3 nucleotides are TGTGCCTGGAGTGGTAGTACTAACTATGGCTACACCTTC.

The chain combines TRBV5-8 with TRBJ1-5, with TRBD1 as a possible D gene (6 bases). Germline assignment: CDR1 SGHTS and CDR2 YDEGEE. V was shortened by 4 bases and J by 3 bases, with 17 bases between the two germline ends. The CDR3 consists of 16 residues. The CDR3: CASSPWGRLLNQPQHF. The CDR3 DNA follows: TGTGCCAGCAGCCCATGGGGGCGTCTGCTCAATCAGCCCCAGCATTTT.

The chain links TRBV5-5 to TRBJ1-2; D possibly corresponds to TRBD1 (6 bases). Trimming took 4 bases from V and 5 from J, leaving 12 bases between them. CDR3 size: 13 residues. Germline assignment: CDR1 SGHKS and CDR2 YYEKEE (reference sequence). DNA of the CDR3: TGTGCCAGCAGCGGAACAGGGTTGTATGGCTACACCTTC. Residues: CASSGTGLYGYTF.

The V gene is TRBV7-6, the J gene TRBJ1-3; D not resolved. Trimming left V 1 base short and J 2 bases short, with 9 bases between. Germline V gene sequence: CDR1 SGHVS, CDR2 FNYEAQ. CDR3 length: 15 residues. The CDR3 nucleotides read TGTGCCAGCAGCTTAGTTGGAGGGACTGGAAACACCATATATTTT. Translating gives CASSLVGGTGNTIYF.

Regarding this clone: Other DNA sequences in this sample translate to the same CDR3. The V gene is TRBV2, the J gene TRBJ2-7, with 8 bases fitting TRBD2. The CDR3 length is 11 residues. Trimming took 4 bases from V and 11 from J; bases not matched to a gene: 4. From germline, CDR1 is SNHLY and CDR2 FYNNEI. The DNA for the CDR3 is TGTGCCAGCAGTGCCAGGCGGGGGGAGTACTTC. Its protein product is CASSARRGEYF.

Details on this clone: Sequence at one end of the junction differs from germline and may be a read error. The chain employs TRBV28 and TRBJ1-1; D gene unclear. This CDR3 is 13 amino acids long. Germline assignment: CDR1 MDHEN and CDR2 SYDVKM. This chain's CDR3 is CASGFPGNTEAFF. In DNA form, the CDR3 reads TGTGCCAGCGGTTTTCCAGGGAACACTGAAGCTTTCTTT. Drawing the rest from reference TRBV28 and TRBJ1-1, the complete variable domain is DVKVTQSSRYLVKRTGEKVFLECVQDMDHENMFWYRQDPGLGLRLIYFSYDVKMKEKGDIPEGYSVSREKKERFSLILESASTNQTSMYLCASGFPGNTEAFFGQGTRLTVV.

This rearrangement joins TRBV7-2 to TRBJ1-2; D remains ambiguous. The germline V gene encodes CDR1 SGHTA and CDR2 FQGNSA. Trimming shortened V by 1 base and J by 3 bases, and 6 bases separated the two germline ends. This CDR3 spans 13 amino acids. The DNA of the CDR3 is TGTGCCAGCAGCTTAGATCGTCACTATGGCTACACCTTC. Residues: CASSLDRHYGYTF.

V is TRBV6-4 and J is TRBJ1-1; D unclear. The CDR3 spans 13 residues. Germline V lookup: CDR1 MRHNA, CDR2 SNTAGT. Trimming removed 6 bases at V and 1 base at J, with 9 bases between. CDR3 nucleotide sequence: TGTGCCAGCAGCCACACAGCGAACACTGAAGCTTTCTTT. It codes for CASSHTANTEAFF.

The V gene is TRBV5-1, the J gene TRBJ2-1; weak D call: TRBD1 (6 bases). From germline, CDR1 is SGHRS and CDR2 YFSETQ. V lost 0 bases and J 5 bases, leaving 12 bases between the germline ends. The CDR3 extends over 15 amino acids. DNA for the CDR3: TGCGCCAGCAGCTTGGGGGTGGGGGCGGACAATGAGCAGTTCTTC. Encoded protein: CASSLGVGADNEQFF.

The V call is TRBV9, the J call TRBJ1-2; 8 bases are a match to TRBD1. The CDR3 has 15 residues. Germline V gene data show CDR1 as SGDLS and CDR2 as YYNGEE. Unmatched junction bases numbered 8, after V lost 2 bases and J lost 5 bases. The CDR3 nucleotides are TGTGCCAGCAGCGTTAGGGAACAGGGGGTTTATGGCTACACCTTC. Translating it yields CASSVREQGVYGYTF.

The CDR3 region is CASSQDRGGFSSYNEQFF. The CDR3 DNA is TGCGCCAGCAGCCAAGATCGTGGCGGATTTAGCTCCTACAATGAGCAGTTCTTC. The V and J genes are TRBV4-1 and TRBJ2-1; no clear D. Trimming cost V 0 bases and J 0 bases, with 15 bases left between them. The germline gives CDR1 MGHRA, CDR2 YSYEKL. The CDR3 runs 18 residues.

According to its frequency, this clone is medium-sized. V gene TRBV28 combines with J gene TRBJ2-7; 7 nucleotides match TRBD1. V lost 6 bases, J lost 0 bases, and 5 bases stayed unmatched. Germline V lookup: CDR1 MDHEN, CDR2 SYDVKM. The CDR3 totals 14 residues. CDR3 region: CASSPGTVSYEQYF. Written as DNA, the CDR3 is TGTGCCAGCAGCCCGGGGACAGTCTCCTACGAGCAGTACTTC.

This rearrangement joins TRBV5-1 to TRBJ1-2; D is ambiguous. Trimming shortened V by 4 bases and J by 2 bases, and 12 bases separated the two germline ends. This CDR3 region has 14 residues. The germline V gene encodes CDR1 SGHRS and CDR2 YFSETQ. Here the CDR3 DNA reads TGCGCCAGCAGCGCCGTAGCGGGGAACTATGGCTACACCTTC. Its protein product is CASSAVAGNYGYTF.

This chain connects TRBV28 to TRBJ2-2; D is unresolved. The CDR3 contains 14 residues. The germline V gene has CDR1 MDHEN and CDR2 SYDVKM. V dropped 3 bases and J dropped 13 bases, with 18 bases sitting between them. CDR3: CASSFFGARIGLFF. In DNA form, the CDR3 reads TGTGCCAGCAGTTTTTTCGGAGCCCGGATCGGGCTGTTTTTT. Using reference TRBV28 and TRBJ2-2 for the parts outside the CDR3, the full variable domain is DVKVTQSSRYLVKRTGEKVFLECVQDMDHENMFWYRQDPGLGLRLIYFSYDVKMKEKGDIPEGYSVSREKKERFSLILESASTNQTSMYLCASSFFGARIGLFFGEGSRLTVL.

V usage is TRBV19 and J usage is TRBJ2-2, with 12 bases lining up with TRBD1. The V gene's germline CDR1 is LNHDA and CDR2 SQIVND (reference sequence). The CDR3 runs 14 residues. After removal of 11 bases from V and 4 bases from J, the junction contained 5 bases not matched to a gene. The CDR3 coding sequence is TGTGCCGGGGGGGACAGGGGGCGCACCGGGGAGCTGTTTTTT. This encodes CAGGDRGRTGELFF. The whole variable domain, filled in from reference TRBV19 and TRBJ2-2, reads DGGITQSPKYLFRKEGQNVTLSCEQNLNHDAMYWYRQDPGQGLRLIYYSQIVNDFQKGDIAEGYSVSREKKESFPLTVTSAQKNPTAFYLCAGGDRGRTGELFFGEGSRLTVL.

V gene TRBV7-7 combines with J gene TRBJ2-7; a weak D match, TRBD2 (5 bases). V shed 5 bases and J shed 6 bases, with 14 bases lying between them. There are 13 residues in the CDR3. Germline lookup yields CDR1 SSHAT and CDR2 FNYEAQ (reference sequence). The CDR3 reads CASSGREGSEQYF. CDR3 in DNA: TGTGCCAGCAGCGGCCGCGAGGGAAGCGAGCAGTACTTC.

The CDR3: CASRTGTGANVLTF. CDR3 bases: TGTGCCAGCAGGACAGGCACTGGGGCCAACGTCCTGACTTTC. The chain is built from TRBV13 and TRBJ2-6; possibly TRBD1 for D (6 bases). The CDR3 consists of 14 residues. Trimming took 6 bases from V and 2 from J, leaving 8 bases between them. CDR1 and CDR2 (germline): PRHDT, FYEKMQ (reference sequence).

DNA of the CDR3: TGTGCCAGCAGCTTTCGGGAAGCGAACACTGAAGCTTTCTTT. Translating it yields CASSFREANTEAFF. The V and J genes are TRBV7-9 and TRBJ1-1; unclear D gene. CDR1 is SEHNR, CDR2 FQNEAQ, per germline (reference sequence). The ends were cut back, 3 bases at V and 1 base at J, with 9 bases in the middle. The CDR3 totals 14 residues. Looking up the rest from reference TRBV7-9 and TRBJ1-1 gives the full variable domain: DTGVSQNPRHKITKRGQNVTFRCDPISEHNRLYWYRQTLGQGPEFLTYFQNEAQLEKSRLLSDRFSAERPKGSFSTLEIQRTEQGDSAMYLCASSFREANTEAFFGQGTRLTVV.

The chain recombines TRBV7-2 with TRBJ2-7; D remains unclear. V was pared by 1 base and J by 2 bases, with 9 bases between. The CDR3 is 14 amino acids. Per the germline V gene, CDR1 is SGHTA and CDR2 is FQGNSA. The CDR3 nucleotides read TGTGCCAGCAGCTTAGTGGCTCAGGCCTACGAGCAGTACTTC. Protein product: CASSLVAQAYEQYF.